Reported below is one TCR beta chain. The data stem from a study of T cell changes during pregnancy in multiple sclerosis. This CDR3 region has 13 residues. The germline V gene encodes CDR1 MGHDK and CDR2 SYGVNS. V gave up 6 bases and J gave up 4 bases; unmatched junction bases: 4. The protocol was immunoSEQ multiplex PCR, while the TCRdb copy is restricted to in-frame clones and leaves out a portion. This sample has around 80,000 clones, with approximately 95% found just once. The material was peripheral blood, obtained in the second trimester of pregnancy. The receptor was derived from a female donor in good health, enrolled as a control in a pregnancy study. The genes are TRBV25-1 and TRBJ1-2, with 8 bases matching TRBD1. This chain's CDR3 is CASRRQGSYGYTF. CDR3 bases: TGTGCCAGCAGAAGACAGGGGTCCTATGGCTACACCTTC.